These T cell receptor beta chains were read from a single sample in a study of long-term antiretroviral therapy in people with HIV. The table came from immunoSEQ multiplex PCR; TCRdb's copy has only in-frame clones and leaves some out. Here the sample spans tens of thousands of clones, approximately 90% being singletons. The sequenced sample was unsorted PBMCs, obtained 1.1 years after starting antiretroviral therapy. These receptors all come from a man between 18 and 29 years old with HIV. Each CDR3 is given with its conserved first and last residue. A D gene is named only where the DNA matches it firmly. Part of the rows lack a size; the others show once, few, many or a class for expanded clones.

CASSPNQGTGELFF | TGTGCCAGCAGTCCGAACCAGGGGACCGGGGAGCTGTTTTTT | TRBV6-6 | NA | TRBJ2-2 | NA
CAWSGRIAGAYEQYF | TGTGCCTGGAGTGGCAGGATAGCGGGGGCCTACGAGCAGTACTTC | TRBV30 | TRBD2 | TRBJ2-7 | NA
CPQFPGRRTLGYTF | TGTCCGCAATTTCCGGGAAGGCGGACCCTTGGCTACACCTTC | TRBV7-8 | NA | TRBJ1-2 | NA
CASSDSGGADTQYF | TGTGCCAGCAGTGACTCAGGGGGCGCAGATACGCAGTATTTT | TRBV6-4 | TRBD1 | TRBJ2-3 | NA
CASSYHGSKNTEAFF | TGCGCCAGCAGCTACCACGGAAGTAAGAACACTGAAGCTTTCTTT | TRBV5-1 | NA | TRBJ1-1 | NA
CASSLLAGGEGYTF | TGTGCCAGCAGTTTACTGGCAGGGGGGGAGGGCTACACCTTC | TRBV28 | TRBD1 | TRBJ1-2 | NA
CASSKGSYSYNEQFF | TGTGCCAGCAGTAAAGGCTCCTACTCCTACAATGAGCAGTTCTTC | TRBV27 | NA | TRBJ2-1 | NA
CASSPLVRGTEAFF | TGTGCCAGCAGTCCCCTTGTGCGGGGGACTGAAGCTTTCTTT | TRBV28 | NA | TRBJ1-1 | NA
CASSIGQADGELFF | TGTGCCAGCTCAATAGGACAGGCAGACGGGGAGCTGTTTTTT | TRBV18 | TRBD1 | TRBJ2-2 | NA
CASSHIAGGHSYNEQFF | TGCGCCAGCAGCCATATTGCCGGGGGACACTCCTACAATGAGCAGTTCTTC | TRBV23-1 | NA | TRBJ2-1 | NA
CASSPRGLRDSGTEAFF | TGTGCCAGCAGCCCCCGGGGGCTCCGGGACAGCGGCACTGAAGCTTTCTTT | TRBV13 | TRBD1 | TRBJ1-1 | NA
CASSLPSGYYGYTF | TGTGCCAGCAGTTTACCTTCAGGATACTATGGCTACACCTTC | TRBV6-6 | NA | TRBJ1-2 | NA
CASSQTDTQYF | TGTGCCAGCAGCCAGACAGATACGCAGTATTTT | TRBV13 | NA | TRBJ2-3 | NA
CASSPSRGRAFF | TGTGCCAGCAGCCCGTCCAGGGGGCGAGCTTTCTTT | TRBV14 | TRBD1 | TRBJ1-1 | NA
CASSLGRDYKGHEQFF | TGTGCCAGCAGCTTAGGCCGGGACTACAAAGGCCATGAGCAGTTCTTC | TRBV11-2 | TRBD2 | TRBJ2-1 | NA
CACYGQGPYGYTF | TGTGCCTGTTACGGACAGGGACCATATGGCTACACCTTC | TRBV30 | TRBD1 | TRBJ1-2 | once
CASGTVSGDSVGSPYEQYF | TGTGCCAGCGGGACTGTAAGTGGGGACTCCGTCGGATCCCCCTACGAGCAGTACTTC | TRBV2 | NA | TRBJ2-7 | NA
CASSTSFDSSYNEQFF | TGTGCCAGTAGTACCAGTTTCGACAGTTCTTACAATGAGCAGTTCTTC | TRBV19 | NA | TRBJ2-1 | NA
CASSRTREVYEQYF | TGTGCCAGCTCACGAACCAGGGAAGTCTACGAGCAGTACTTC | TRBV18 | NA | TRBJ2-7 | NA
CASSFNPGQSYEQYF | TGTGCCAGCAGCTTTAATCCGGGACAGTCCTACGAGCAGTACTTC | TRBV5-5 | TRBD1 | TRBJ2-7 | NA
CASSGRYGYEQYF | TGTGCCAGCAGTGGAAGGTACGGCTACGAGCAGTACTTC | TRBV2 | NA | TRBJ2-7 | once
CASNQGLEQFF | TGTGCCAGCAACCAGGGTCTTGAGCAGTTCTTC | TRBV5-6 | NA | TRBJ2-1 | NA
CASSLSGNNEQFF | TGCGCCAGCAGCTTATCCGGTAACAATGAGCAGTTCTTC | TRBV5-1 | NA | TRBJ2-1 | NA
CASSEELSADTQYF | TGTGCCAGCAGTGAAGAACTAAGTGCAGATACGCAGTATTTT | TRBV25-1 | NA | TRBJ2-3 | NA
CASSLTDRYYGYTF | TGTGCCAGCAGCTTGACCGACCGCTACTATGGCTACACCTTC | TRBV5-8 | NA | TRBJ1-2 | few
CASSKFGQVPTRQGRVPTTDTQYF | TGTGCCAGCAGCAAATTCGGGCAGGTCCCGACCAGACAGGGAAGGGTGCCCACCACAGATACGCAGTATTTT | TRBV21-1 | NA | TRBJ2-3 | NA
CASSPLSGFQGEQYF | TGTGCCAGCTCACCATTATCCGGGTTTCAGGGCGAGCAGTACTTC | TRBV18 | NA | TRBJ2-7 | NA
CASSSGVATGDTQYF | TGTGCCAGCAGCTCGGGGGTGGCAACTGGAGATACGCAGTATTTT | TRBV11-2 | NA | TRBJ2-3 | NA
CASSEAGGGAYEQYF | TGTGCCAGCAGTGAAGCTGGCGGGGGCGCCTACGAGCAGTACTTC | TRBV2 | NA | TRBJ2-7 | NA
CASSVAGTNTGELFF | TGTGCCAGCAGCGTAGCCGGGACGAACACCGGGGAGCTGTTTTTT | TRBV9 | NA | TRBJ2-2 | NA
CASSLPGTGGGEQYF | TGTGCCAGCAGCCTCCCCGGGACAGGGGGTGGGGAGCAGTACTTC | TRBV7-9 | TRBD1 | TRBJ2-7 | NA
CASSLSSYNEQFF | TGTGCCAGCAGCTTAAGCTCCTACAATGAGCAGTTCTTC | TRBV7-3 | NA | TRBJ2-1 | NA
CASSDSRVAGLETQYF | TGCGCCAGCAGTGACTCTAGGGTAGCGGGGCTGGAGACCCAGTACTTC | TRBV10-2 | TRBD2 | TRBJ2-5 | NA
CASSGRYNEQFF | TGCGCCAGCAGCGGGCGGTACAATGAGCAGTTCTTC | TRBV5-1 | NA | TRBJ2-1 | once
CASSLRAGYEQYF | TGTGCCAGCAGTCTGCGGGCGGGGTACGAGCAGTACTTC | TRBV28 | NA | TRBJ2-7 | NA
CASSYSEGGYGYTF | TGTGCCAGCAGTTACTCCGAAGGGGGCTATGGCTACACCTTC | TRBV6-5 | NA | TRBJ1-2 | NA